These 29 T cell receptor beta chains share one sample of origin, sequenced in a study of PD-L1 blockade in urothelial cancer. Repertoires were generated with immunoSEQ multiplex PCR, while TCRdb's copy carries only in-frame clones and drops some. The sample includes tens of thousands of clones, roughly 89% of them seen just once. Described time point: pretreatment peripheral blood. The sequenced sample was PBMCs, obtained around atezolizumab (anti-PD-L1) treatment. The receptors were sampled from a man between 60 and 70 years old with urothelial cancer.

This clone came up once. This sequence joins TRBV11-2 and TRBJ2-1, with D possibly being TRBD2 (5 bases). This CDR3 has 16 residues. The V gene lost 1 base and the J gene lost 5 bases, with 15 bases spanning the gap. Germline V gene data show CDR1 as SGHAT and CDR2 as FQNNGV. The CDR3 sequence is CASSLARQRLHNEQFF. The CDR3 DNA sequence: TGTGCCAGCAGCTTAGCCCGCCAGCGGTTACACAATGAGCAGTTCTTC.

This chain links TRBV6-1 with TRBJ2-7; 7 nucleotides line up with TRBD1. The CDR3 runs to 12 residues. V shed 6 bases, J shed 3 bases, and the junction held 2 bases outside the gene matches. CDR1 is MNHNS, CDR2 SASEGT, per germline. CDR3 sequence reads: CASRRDSYEQYF. For the CDR3, the DNA is TGTGCCAGCAGACGGGACAGCTACGAGCAGTACTTC.

The gene calls are TRBV7-2 and TRBJ1-2; weak D call: TRBD1 (5 bases). CDR3 size: 14 residues. Trimming left V 1 base short and J 2 bases short, with 8 bases between. Germline V gene lookup returns CDR1 SGHTA and CDR2 FQGNSA. CDR3 in amino acids: CASSLEGPNYGYTF. CDR3 DNA sequence: TGTGCCAGCAGCTTAGAGGGGCCCAACTATGGCTACACCTTC.

V and J are TRBV28 and TRBJ2-7, with 10 bases aligning to TRBD2. The CDR3 runs to 16 residues. Germline V gene lookup returns CDR1 MDHEN and CDR2 SYDVKM. V lost 5 bases, J lost 4 bases, and 11 bases stayed unmatched. The CDR3 DNA follows: TGTGCCAGCAGTGTGATAGCAAGGACTAGCGGATACGAGCAGTACTTC. Its translation: CASSVIARTSGYEQYF.

This chain links TRBV7-2 with TRBJ1-4; D might be TRBD1 (6 bases). V shed 6 bases and J shed 5 bases, with 16 bases lying between them. The CDR3 contains 15 residues. From germline, CDR1 is SGHTA and CDR2 FQGNSA. The CDR3 here is CASRVNGQLNEKLFF. For the CDR3, the DNA is TGTGCCAGCAGAGTGAACGGACAGTTGAATGAAAAACTGTTTTTT.

The V call is TRBV29-1, the J call TRBJ2-3; 12 positions match TRBD1. The CDR3 sequence is 14 residues long. Losses at the gene ends were 6 bases for V and 6 bases for J; bases not matched to a gene: 7. The germline V gene encodes CDR1 SQVTM and CDR2 ANQGSEA. CDR3 sequence: CSVKGQGAEDTQYF. For the CDR3, the DNA is TGCAGCGTGAAGGGACAGGGGGCGGAGGATACGCAGTATTTT.

The chain joins TRBV4-3 to TRBJ2-3, with TRBD2 matching over 10 bases. CDR1 is LGHNA and CDR2 is YSLEER in the germline V gene. The length of the CDR3 is 15 residues. The J segment lost 4 bases and the V segment lost 0 bases, leaving 1 base of the junction unmatched. CDR3 residues: CASSQEGTSADTQYF. The CDR3, as DNA: TGCGCCAGCAGCCAAGAAGGGACTAGCGCAGATACGCAGTATTTT.

V is TRBV6-1 and J is TRBJ2-7; tentatively, D is TRBD1 (6 bases). The CDR3 spans 14 residues. Trimming shortened V by 7 bases and J by 6 bases, and 19 bases separated the two germline ends. Germline CDR1 reads MNHNS; CDR2 reads SASEGT. The CDR3 DNA is TGTGCCAGCATGCTTGGAAGGGGGTCTTTCGAGCAGTACTTC. Translation: CASMLGRGSFEQYF.

The chain has TRBV9 and TRBJ2-7; TRBD1 matches 10 bases. V lost 3 bases, J lost 9 bases, and 15 bases stayed unmatched. CDR1 is SGDLS and CDR2 is YYNGEE in the germline V gene. The CDR3 contains 16 residues. The CDR3 loop reads CASSARGGTGEFGQYF. CDR3 nucleotides: TGTGCCAGCAGCGCCAGGGGCGGGACAGGGGAATTCGGGCAGTACTTC.

This chain uses TRBV18 with TRBJ1-1, with 8 bases fitting TRBD1. Germline V CDR1 and CDR2: KGHSH, LQKENI. The CDR3 has 17 residues. J lost 5 bases, V lost 0 bases, and 11 bases had no gene match. The CDR3 DNA sequence: TGTGCCAGCTCACCACCCTCCCGGACAGGGAGAGGAACTGAAGCTTTCTTT. As protein: CASSPPSRTGRGTEAFF.

The chain links TRBV4-3 to TRBJ2-5; maybe TRBD2 (6 bases). Germline lookup yields CDR1 LGHNA and CDR2 YSLEER. CDR3 length equals 14 residues. Trimming took off 0 bases at V and 6 bases at J, with 11 bases between the two ends. CDR3 in amino acids: CASSQELGSQTQYF. The CDR3, as DNA: TGCGCCAGCAGCCAAGAGCTCGGGAGCCAGACCCAGTACTTC.

The CDR3 coding sequence is TGTGCCAGCAGCCTGGGACAGGGGAACACTGAAGCTTTCTTT. Its translation is CASSLGQGNTEAFF. The rearrangement joins TRBV11-2 to TRBJ1-1, with 9 bases matching TRBD1. V shed 5 bases and J 1 base; nucleotides not matched to a gene: 2. Germline V gives CDR1 SGHAT, CDR2 FQNNGV. The CDR3 loop spans 14 amino acids.

This rearrangement joins TRBV30 to TRBJ1-5; 9 nucleotides line up with TRBD1. Germline V gene sequence: CDR1 GTSNPN, CDR2 SVGIG (reference sequence). Trimming cost V 4 bases and J 3 bases; bases outside gene matches: 4. The CDR3 has 14 residues. In nucleotides, the CDR3 is TGTGCCTGGACTGGGACAGGGATCAATCAGCCCCAGCATTTT. Residues: CAWTGTGINQPQHF.

The chain uses TRBV10-3 and TRBJ1-1, with TRBD1 matching over 8 bases. Germline V CDR1 and CDR2: ENHRY, SYGVKD. This CDR3 comprises 16 residues. V dropped 3 bases and J dropped 1; count of bases not matched to a gene: 7. CDR3 residues: CAISEGQGAGNTEAFF. In DNA, the CDR3 is TGTGCCATCAGTGAAGGGCAGGGGGCCGGGAACACTGAAGCTTTCTTT.

The CDR3 here is CAWREDSYNEKLFF. DNA for the CDR3: TGTGCCTGGAGAGAGGACAGCTATAATGAAAAACTGTTTTTT. The chain is built from TRBV30 and TRBJ1-4, with TRBD1 as a possible D gene (6 bases). The V end was cut by 3 bases, the J end by 4 bases, with 12 bases between. The germline V gene has CDR1 GTSNPN and CDR2 SVGIG (reference sequence). The length of the CDR3 is 14 residues.

The chain couples TRBV7-8 to TRBJ2-3, with 10 bases aligning to TRBD2. V lost 5 bases and J lost 1; bases outside the gene matches: 9. Germline assignment: CDR1 SGHVS and CDR2 FQNEAQ. The CDR3 totals 17 residues. DNA for the CDR3: TGTGCCAGCAGCCCCCGGACTAGCGGAAGGGGCACAGATACGCAGTATTTT. Its protein product is CASSPRTSGRGTDTQYF.

The V gene is TRBV5-1, the J gene TRBJ2-3, with 8 bases aligning to TRBD2. Germline-derived CDR1 and CDR2 are SGHRS and YFSETQ. J lost 1 base, V lost 4 bases, and 8 bases had no gene match. The length of the CDR3 is 16 residues. The CDR3 spells CASSPALSGGTDTQYF. CDR3 DNA sequence: TGCGCCAGCAGCCCGGCCCTTAGCGGGGGCACAGATACGCAGTATTTT.

The V gene is TRBV15, the J gene TRBJ1-1; D remains ambiguous. V lost 9 bases and J lost 3, with 11 bases in between. CDR1 is LNHNV and CDR2 is YYDKDF in the germline V gene (reference sequence). The CDR3 extends over 12 amino acids. The CDR3 here is CATEGSDTEAFF. The CDR3 nucleotides are TGTGCCACAGAGGGATCGGACACTGAAGCTTTCTTT.

In its sample, this clone was seen a few times. J is TRBJ1-1 and V is TRBV2; no definite D call. The germline CDR1 and CDR2 sequences are SNHLY and FYNNEI. CDR3 length: 12 amino acids. The V end lost 9 bases, the J end lost 11 bases, and 19 bases lay between the germline ends. CDR3 bases: TGTGCCAGTCGCCAACTTTCAAGCGTGGCTTTCTTT. This codes for CASRQLSSVAFF.

V and J are TRBV5-1 and TRBJ2-2; D not resolved. The CDR3 is 14 amino acids. The V end was cut by 0 bases, the J end by 4 bases, with 7 bases between. Germline-derived CDR1 and CDR2 are SGHRS and YFSETQ. The CDR3 loop is CASSLDRVTGELFF. The CDR3 nucleotides read TGCGCCAGCAGCTTGGACCGAGTCACCGGGGAGCTGTTTTTT.

The chain employs TRBV19 and TRBJ2-1; no clear D. This CDR3 region has 13 residues. Germline V lookup: CDR1 LNHDA, CDR2 SQIVND (reference sequence). Trimming removed 3 bases at V and 1 base at J, with 4 bases between. This chain's CDR3 is CASSISSYNEQFF. The CDR3 coding sequence is TGTGCCAGTAGTATTAGTTCCTACAATGAGCAGTTCTTC. Full variable domain (missing parts from reference TRBV19 and TRBJ2-1): DGGITQSPKYLFRKEGQNVTLSCEQNLNHDAMYWYRQDPGQGLRLIYYSQIVNDFQKGDIAEGYSVSREKKESFPLTVTSAQKNPTAFYLCASSISSYNEQFFGPGTRLTVL.

The V and J genes are TRBV19 and TRBJ2-1, with TRBD1 matching 11 bases. V was clipped by 4 bases and J by 9 bases; unmatched bases: 11. Germline assignment: CDR1 LNHDA and CDR2 SQIVND (reference sequence). The CDR3 is 16 amino acids. The CDR3 reads CASSRTGGALAVEQFF. CDR3 DNA: TGTGCCAGTAGTAGGACAGGGGGCGCTTTAGCGGTTGAGCAGTTCTTC.

The V gene is TRBV7-9, the J gene TRBJ2-2; no reliable D call. V was pared by 1 base and J by 0 bases, with 18 bases between. This CDR3 has 19 residues. Germline V CDR1 and CDR2: SEHNR, FQNEAQ (reference sequence). As DNA, the CDR3 is TGTGCCAGCAGCTTAGTCTTGGGCAGACCCTTTGCGAACACCGGGGAGCTGTTTTTT. It encodes CASSLVLGRPFANTGELFF.

This chain joins TRBV28 and TRBJ2-1; 7 nucleotides agree with TRBD2. Germline CDR1 reads MDHEN; CDR2 reads SYDVKM. Trimming removed 4 bases from V and 0 bases from J; junction bases left unmatched: 15. The CDR3 sequence is 19 residues long. The CDR3 here is CASSSGWDGGSRSYNEQFF. CDR3 in DNA: TGTGCCAGCAGTTCGGGCTGGGACGGGGGGTCACGCTCCTACAATGAGCAGTTCTTC.

This clone was seen once. The chain employs TRBV27 and TRBJ1-2; D ambiguous. Germline assignment: CDR1 MNHEY and CDR2 SMNVEV (reference sequence). This CDR3 is built from 14 residues. The V gene lost 3 bases and the J gene lost 7 bases, with 15 bases spanning the gap. Here the CDR3 reads CASSLFGLEGGYTF. The CDR3 nucleotides read TGTGCCAGCAGTTTGTTCGGGCTCGAGGGTGGCTACACCTTC.

This sequence joins TRBV11-3 and TRBJ1-1; 7 bases fit TRBD1. The CDR3 runs 20 residues. Germline lookup yields CDR1 SGHNT and CDR2 YENEEA. The J segment lost 5 bases and the V segment lost 9 bases, leaving 30 bases of the junction unmatched. CDR3 nucleotide sequence: TGTGCCAGGCGTACAAAAGGGGGACAGCATACTATACAGAAGTGGACTGAAGCTTTCTTT. This gives the protein CARRTKGGQHTIQKWTEAFF.

The chain combines TRBV13 with TRBJ2-1; 14 nucleotides agree with TRBD2. The CDR3 totals 17 residues. The germline CDR1 and CDR2 sequences are PRHDT and FYEKMQ (reference sequence). V was clipped by 4 bases and J by 6 bases; unmatched bases: 8. Here the CDR3 reads CASSSRLAGGPVNEQFF. The CDR3, as DNA: TGTGCCAGCAGCTCCAGACTAGCGGGGGGGCCGGTCAATGAGCAGTTCTTC.

The genes are TRBV4-3 and TRBJ2-7; tentatively, D is TRBD2 (6 bases). V was trimmed by 0 bases and J by 3 bases, leaving 12 bases between them. This CDR3 has 15 residues. Germline CDR1 reads LGHNA; CDR2 reads YSLEER. The CDR3 reads CASSQDWAGSYEQYF. CDR3 sequence (DNA): TGCGCCAGCAGCCAAGATTGGGCCGGGAGCTACGAGCAGTACTTC.

The chain couples TRBV4-2 to TRBJ2-7; a possible D gene is TRBD1 (6 bases). This CDR3 contains 17 residues. The germline V gene encodes CDR1 LGHNA and CDR2 YNFKEQ. Trimming pared 1 base from V and 3 bases from J, leaving 19 bases between. The DNA for the CDR3 is TGTGCCAGCAGCCAAGCTACCGGGACACCGAGCCACTACGAGCAGTACTTC. Its protein product is CASSQATGTPSHYEQYF.